These T cell receptor beta chains were read from a single sample in a study of blood T cell repertoires in COVID-19. TCRdb's table, derived via immunoSEQ multiplex PCR, lists solely in-frame clones and lacks some. Altogether 60,000 to 80,000 clones are present, approximately 80% being singletons, with the ten largest covering 3% to 4.5%. Sequencing was performed on PBMCs or T cells enriched from blood (not recorded which). The receptors here all came from a woman aged 35 to 49 with acute COVID-19. The conserved cysteine and the conserved F or W are not part of the CDR3 here. Fields, in order: J gene, clone size, V gene, CDR3 protein. Clone size appears in some rows only: once, few, many, or a class for an expanded clone.

J: TRBJ2-4; size: NA; V: TRBV7-9; CDR3: ASSLASGYENIQY
J: TRBJ1-6; size: NA; V: TRBV14; CDR3: ASSHLQGSIYNSPLH
J: TRBJ1-2; size: NA; V: TRBV5-1; CDR3: ASSLENGRMEGYT
J: TRBJ1-5; size: NA; V: TRBV21-1; CDR3: ASSPPGTPGQPQH
J: TRBJ2-1; size: NA; V: TRBV6-6; CDR3: ASRPLTGSSYNEQF
J: TRBJ2-2; size: NA; V: TRBV6-5; CDR3: ASKDRSNTGELF
J: TRBJ2-1; size: NA; V: TRBV2; CDR3: ASSEMGFSYNEQF
J: TRBJ1-2; size: NA; V: TRBV10-2; CDR3: ASSSGTGNYGYT
J: TRBJ1-6; size: once; V: TRBV19; CDR3: ASDHGAEPNSPLH
J: TRBJ2-1; size: NA; V: TRBV5-1; CDR3: ASSLLASGSSYNEQF
J: TRBJ1-5; size: once; V: TRBV9; CDR3: ASSVAPDSRQPQH
J: TRBJ1-6; size: few; V: TRBV27; CDR3: ASSFSSSPLH
J: TRBJ1-1; size: once; V: TRBV6-5; CDR3: ASSFGQIEAF
J: TRBJ1-6; size: many; V: TRBV4-1; CDR3: ASSQDWGSDNSPLH
J: TRBJ1-3; size: NA; V: TRBV7-9; CDR3: ASSLVAGTSGNTIY
J: TRBJ2-7; size: NA; V: TRBV7-8; CDR3: ASSAGQGGEQY
J: TRBJ2-2; size: NA; V: TRBV2; CDR3: ASSGRVNTGELF
J: TRBJ1-2; size: few; V: TRBV19; CDR3: ASSIDGQGGYT
J: TRBJ1-3; size: few; V: TRBV5-4; CDR3: ASSLGGQGVNTIY
J: TRBJ1-2; size: once; V: TRBV16; CDR3: ASSQTRGSVYGYT